One sample yielded the 10 T cell receptor beta chains listed below, sequenced in a study of OX40 agonist ivuxolimab in advanced cancers. The protocol was immunoSEQ multiplex PCR, while the TCRdb copy is restricted to in-frame clones and leaves out a portion. The sample includes about 78,000 clones, almost 95% seen only once; the top ten take 2.8%. The sequences come from CD4+ or CD8+ T cells sorted from blood, collected in a trial of the OX40 agonist ivuxolimab. These receptors were collected from an adult with an advanced solid tumor such as melanoma, head and neck, liver or kidney cancer.

The chain combines TRBV11-2 with TRBJ1-6; a possible D gene is TRBD1 (5 bases). The CDR3 has 14 amino acids. V lost 4 bases to trimming and J lost 3 bases, with 7 bases between them. From germline, CDR1 is SGHAT and CDR2 FQNNGV. The CDR3 region has the DNA TGTGCCAGCAGCTGGGGCCGCTATAATTCACCCCTCCACTTT. The encoded protein is CASSWGRYNSPLHF.

The chain couples TRBV6-5 to TRBJ2-3; TRBD2 is a possible D gene (5 bases). CDR1 is MNHEY, CDR2 SVGAGI, per germline. V lost 6 bases, J lost 2 bases, and 9 bases lay in between. The CDR3 runs to 13 residues. CDR3 in DNA: TGTGCCAGCAGCCGTGACTACACAGATACGCAGTATTTT. Its protein product is CASSRDYTDTQYF.

V is TRBV7-2 and J is TRBJ1-1, with 7 bases lining up with TRBD1. CDR1 is SGHTA and CDR2 is FQGNSA in the germline V gene. The CDR3 totals 14 residues. V lost 2 bases to trimming and J lost 7 bases; unmatched junction nucleotides: 7. The CDR3 spells CASSLLHRGNEAFF. DNA of the CDR3: TGTGCCAGCAGCTTACTCCACAGGGGCAATGAAGCTTTCTTT.

The gene calls are TRBV7-2 and TRBJ1-2; weak D call: TRBD1 (6 bases). CDR1 is SGHTA and CDR2 is FQGNSA in the germline V gene. CDR3 length: 15 amino acids. Trimming removed 5 bases at V and 8 bases at J, with 21 bases between. The CDR3 DNA reads as TGTGCCAGCAGCGGTGCAGGGGCGGGGTCAAAAGGCTACACCTTC. Translation: CASSGAGAGSKGYTF.

The chain employs TRBV18 and TRBJ2-2, with D possibly matching TRBD2 (5 bases). The germline V gene encodes CDR1 KGHSH and CDR2 LQKENI. Trimming left V 2 bases short and J 6 bases short, with 7 bases between. This CDR3 is 13 amino acids long. The CDR3: CASSPVEAGELFF. CDR3 in DNA: TGTGCCAGCTCACCAGTGGAGGCCGGGGAGCTGTTTTTT.

This clone was recorded only once. The genes are TRBV4-1 and TRBJ1-5, with TRBD1 identical over 7 bases. Germline V CDR1 and CDR2: MGHRA, YSYEKL. After removal of 4 bases from V and 5 bases from J, the junction contained 11 bases not matched to a gene. This CDR3 contains 16 residues. DNA of the CDR3: TGCGCCAGCAGCCTCACAGGGGCCCCGGGTGATCAGCCCCAGCATTTT. This translates into CASSLTGAPGDQPQHF.

J is TRBJ1-1 and V is TRBV9; no definite D call. Germline V lookup: CDR1 SGDLS, CDR2 YYNGEE. This CDR3 comprises 14 residues. Deletions cut 7 bases from V and 1 base from J, with 14 bases between. The CDR3 is CASAQVGWNTEAFF. CDR3 bases: TGTGCCAGCGCCCAGGTAGGGTGGAACACTGAAGCTTTCTTT.

The sample holds one count of this clone. The chain joins TRBV6-4 to TRBJ2-1; D tentatively reads TRBD1 or TRBD2 (5 bases each). Trimming stripped 6 bases from V and 7 bases from J, with 16 bases between. Germline lookup yields CDR1 MRHNA and CDR2 SNTAGT. The CDR3 totals 14 residues. CDR3 loop: CASSGASSLNEQFF. The CDR3 nucleotides are TGTGCCAGCAGCGGGGCCTCTAGTTTGAATGAGCAGTTCTTC.

The V call is TRBV10-2, the J call TRBJ1-6; 7 nucleotides match TRBD1. The germline gives CDR1 WSHSY, CDR2 SAAADI. The V segment lost 5 bases and the J segment 9 bases; nucleotides outside the gene matches: 7. The CDR3 runs to 14 residues. CDR3 amino acids: CASSTDRESSPLHF. The CDR3 nucleotides are TGCGCCAGCAGTACAGACAGGGAAAGTTCACCCCTCCACTTT.

V gene TRBV19 combines with J gene TRBJ2-2; D may correspond to TRBD1 or TRBD2 (5 bases each). Germline CDR1 and CDR2: LNHDA and SQIVND (reference sequence). The CDR3 covers 14 residues. Between the trimmed V and J ends, which lost 6 bases and 4 bases, there was a span of 12 bases. Here the CDR3 reads CASRLQGTTGELFF. CDR3 sequence (DNA): TGTGCCAGTAGACTCCAAGGGACCACCGGGGAGCTGTTTTTT. The full variable domain, completed using reference TRBV19 and TRBJ2-2, is DGGITQSPKYLFRKEGQNVTLSCEQNLNHDAMYWYRQDPGQGLRLIYYSQIVNDFQKGDIAEGYSVSREKKESFPLTVTSAQKNPTAFYLCASRLQGTTGELFFGEGSRLTVL.